This T cell receptor beta chain came from a study of CD8 T cells in ankylosing spondylitis (dated by TCRdb to between 2016 and 2019). Concerning the study at large: The study set out to find disease-linked TCR variants by profiling T cell receptor beta repertoires in ankylosing spondylitis patients and healthy donors. The whole study cohort included over a hundred healthy donors and 20 to 25 ankylosing spondylitis patients. Samples of peripheral blood were taken, and for ankylosing spondylitis patients, synovial fluid was collected as well.

The germline V gene gives CDR1 as MGHRA and CDR2 as YSYEKL. The CDR3 starts with the cysteine, ends with the phenylalanine, and has 14 residues. The entry retains the CDR3 DNA only, 42 bases that are in frame from base 1. Ends trimmed: V by 4 bases, J by 7 bases; bases unmatched to a gene: 3. Comment on this clonotype: Its recognized antigen is unknown. Base-call qualities are not available, and no considerably larger clone is one nucleotide away.

Sequencing relied on an Illumina HiSeq 2500. TCR beta libraries were prepared by quantitative 5'-RACE with molecular barcodes. As for the original processing: Disease-linked TCR variants were identified with a new computational method built on a probabilistic model of VDJ rearrangement. TCRdb applied fastp at Q25 and MiXCR to the public reads, then kept only in-frame beta chains. CDR3 protein sequences are deduplicated, and each keeps its most common genes and DNA. The V and J calls follow TCRdb's processing rather than the paper's. The sample records a few hundred thousand distinct CDR3 sequences, around 16% of which are singletons. The top ten clonotypes cover about 42% of the sample. What the research found in general, with its limitations: The disease-linked clones showed a CD8+ phenotype and occurred at relatively low frequencies in peripheral blood. Blood from ankylosing spondylitis patients appeared to be characterized by a TCR beta motif composed of under ten highly homologous amino acid variants. Some TCR beta motif variants had previously been reported in synovial fluid and blood of reactive arthritis patients, which suggested common disease-initiation mechanisms. The disease-linked clones were reported to be significantly enriched in matched synovial fluid samples from ankylosing spondylitis patients.

The chain is made from TRBV4-1 and TRBJ2-1; TRBD1 matches 11 bases in the middle. Sequencing was done on a sample of blood, either unsorted or a sorted T cell fraction (not recorded which). The clonotype was recovered from a male donor with ankylosing spondylitis. In nucleotide form, the sequence is TGCGCCAGCAGCCCGGACAGGGGGCTGAATGAGCAGTTCTTC. Its amino acids are CASSPDRGLNEQFF.